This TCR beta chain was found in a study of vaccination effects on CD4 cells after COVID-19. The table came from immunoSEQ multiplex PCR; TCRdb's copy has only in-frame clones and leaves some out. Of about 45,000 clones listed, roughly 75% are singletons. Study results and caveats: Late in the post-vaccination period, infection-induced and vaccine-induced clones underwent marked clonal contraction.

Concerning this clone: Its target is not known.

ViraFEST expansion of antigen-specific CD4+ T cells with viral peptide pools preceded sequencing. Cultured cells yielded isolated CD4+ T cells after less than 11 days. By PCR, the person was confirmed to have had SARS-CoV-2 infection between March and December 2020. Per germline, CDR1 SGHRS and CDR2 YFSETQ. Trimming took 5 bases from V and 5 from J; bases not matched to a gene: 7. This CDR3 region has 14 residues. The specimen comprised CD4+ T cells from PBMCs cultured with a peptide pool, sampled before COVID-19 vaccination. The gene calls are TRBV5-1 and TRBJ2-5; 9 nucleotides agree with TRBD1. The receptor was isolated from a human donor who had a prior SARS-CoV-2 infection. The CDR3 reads CASRTTGQGETQYF. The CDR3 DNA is TGCGCCAGCAGAACAACAGGACAGGGGGAGACCCAGTACTTC.